This TCR beta chain was found in a study of regulatory T cells. A word on this clone: The antigen remains undetermined.

Primers: 52 TRBV forward and 13 TRBJ reverse. The assay was immunoSEQ multiplex PCR, and TCRdb's table has in-frame clones only and misses some. The data show more than 15,000 clones, around 80% seen once. Overall study findings and caveats: In CD3G-deficient patients, conventional CD4+ T cells were enriched for hydrophobic CDR3 residues at positions 6 and 7. Skewed V and J usage and few unique V-J pairs marked patient repertoires, most in Tregs.

CD4+ cells were sorted into CD25-high CD127-low regulatory cells and CD25-low CD127-high conventional cells. The sequencing input was conventional CD4+ T cells sorted from blood. The sequence was collected from a person aged 30-39 years with CD3G deficiency.

In DNA form, the CDR3 reads TGTGCCAGTAGAGCCCTAATGACCGGGGAGCTGTTTTTT. Translated: CASRALMTGELFF. The chain is built from TRBV19 and TRBJ2-2; D gene unclear. V was trimmed by 6 bases and J by 5 bases, leaving 10 bases between them. This CDR3 is 13 amino acids long. Germline V CDR1 and CDR2: LNHDA, SQIVND (reference sequence).